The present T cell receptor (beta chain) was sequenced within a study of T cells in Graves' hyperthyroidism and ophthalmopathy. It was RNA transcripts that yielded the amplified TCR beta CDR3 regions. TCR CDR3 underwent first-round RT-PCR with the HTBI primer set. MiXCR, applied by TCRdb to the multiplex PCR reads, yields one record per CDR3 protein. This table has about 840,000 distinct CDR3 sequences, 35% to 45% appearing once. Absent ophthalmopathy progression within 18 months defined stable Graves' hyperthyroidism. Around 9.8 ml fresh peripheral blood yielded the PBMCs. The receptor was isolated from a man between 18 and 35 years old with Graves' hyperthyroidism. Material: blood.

The CDR3 reads CSFTESYGYTF. In DNA form, the CDR3 reads TGCAGCTTTACCGAGTCCTATGGCTACACCTTC. This chain connects TRBV29-1 to TRBJ1-2; no definite D call. The V end lost 8 bases, the J end lost 4 bases, and 11 bases lay between the germline ends. CDR3 length equals 11 residues. Per germline, CDR1 SQVTM and CDR2 ANQGSEA. The full variable domain, completed using reference TRBV29-1 and TRBJ1-2, is SAVISQKPSRDICQRGTSLTIQCQVDSQVTMMFWYRQQPGQSLTLIATANQGSEATYESGFVIDKFPISRPNLTFSTLTVSNMSPEDSSIYLCSFTESYGYTFGSGTRLTVV.